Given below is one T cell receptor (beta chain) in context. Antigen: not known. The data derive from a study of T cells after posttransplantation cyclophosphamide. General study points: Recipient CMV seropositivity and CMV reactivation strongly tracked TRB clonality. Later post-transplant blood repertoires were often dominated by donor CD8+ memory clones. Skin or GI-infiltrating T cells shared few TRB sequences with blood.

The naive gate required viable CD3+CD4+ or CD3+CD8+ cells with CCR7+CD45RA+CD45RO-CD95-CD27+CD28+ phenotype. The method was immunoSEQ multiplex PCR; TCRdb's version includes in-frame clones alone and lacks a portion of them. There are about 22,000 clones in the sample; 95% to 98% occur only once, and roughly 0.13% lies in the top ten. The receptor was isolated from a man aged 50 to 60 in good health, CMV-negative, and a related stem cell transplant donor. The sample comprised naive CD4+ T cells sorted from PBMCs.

In nucleotides, the CDR3 is TGTGCCAGCAGTCCCGCCCTTAGCCATGAGCAGTTCTTC. Its translation: CASSPALSHEQFF. The rearrangement uses TRBV6-5 and TRBJ2-1; D uncertain. This CDR3 is built from 13 residues. The germline gives CDR1 MNHEY, CDR2 SVGAGI. V lost 5 bases and J lost 8, with 13 bases in between.